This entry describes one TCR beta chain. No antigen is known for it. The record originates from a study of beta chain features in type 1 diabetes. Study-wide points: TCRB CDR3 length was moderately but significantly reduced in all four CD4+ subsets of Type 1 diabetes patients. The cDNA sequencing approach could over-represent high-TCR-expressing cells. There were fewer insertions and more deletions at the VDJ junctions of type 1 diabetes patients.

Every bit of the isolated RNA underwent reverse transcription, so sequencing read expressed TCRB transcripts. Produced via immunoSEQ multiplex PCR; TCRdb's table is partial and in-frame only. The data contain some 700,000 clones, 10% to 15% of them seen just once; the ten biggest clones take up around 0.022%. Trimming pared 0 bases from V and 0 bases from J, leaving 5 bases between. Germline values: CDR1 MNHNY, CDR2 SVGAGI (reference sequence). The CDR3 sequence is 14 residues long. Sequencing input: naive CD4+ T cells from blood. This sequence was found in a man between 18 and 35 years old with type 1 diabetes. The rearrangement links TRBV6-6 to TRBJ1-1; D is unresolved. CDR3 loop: CASSYSDVNTEAFF. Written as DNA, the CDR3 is TGTGCCAGCAGTTACTCGGACGTGAACACTGAAGCTTTCTTT.